Listed here are 21 T cell receptor beta chains from one sample, sequenced in a study of OX40 agonist ivuxolimab in advanced cancers. Method: immunoSEQ multiplex PCR; TCRdb's copy keeps in-frame clones and lacks some. The sample yields under 85,000 clones, 80% to 90% seen once. Specimen: CD4+ or CD8+ T cells sorted from blood, collected in a trial of the OX40 agonist ivuxolimab. Receptors were obtained from an adult with an advanced solid tumor such as melanoma, head and neck, liver or kidney cancer.

The V and J genes are TRBV28 and TRBJ2-5; D might be TRBD1 (5 bases). V lost 3 bases, J lost 7 bases, and 18 bases lay in between. The CDR3 consists of 15 residues. Germline V gene lookup returns CDR1 MDHEN and CDR2 SYDVKM. CDR3 bases: TGTGCCAGCAGTTTCCAGGGTCGGCGATGGGGGACCCAGTACTTC. It is translated as CASSFQGRRWGTQYF.

This chain links TRBV15 with TRBJ1-1; D is unresolved. V lost 5 bases and J lost 10, with 17 bases in between. The CDR3 contains 13 residues. Germline V gene sequence: CDR1 LNHNV, CDR2 YYDKDF (reference sequence). The CDR3 is CATSPSLGGGAFF. The CDR3 coding sequence is TGTGCCACCAGCCCCTCTCTAGGTGGTGGAGCTTTCTTT.

The rearrangement links TRBV5-1 to TRBJ1-5; weak D call: TRBD1 (5 bases). Germline assignment: CDR1 SGHRS and CDR2 YFSETQ. Trimming stripped 4 bases from V and 3 bases from J, with 14 bases between. CDR3 length: 15 residues. CDR3 sequence (DNA): TGCGCCAGCAGCCCCTCGGGGGGATCCAATCAGCCCCAGCATTTT. It is translated as CASSPSGGSNQPQHF.

The chain couples TRBV27 to TRBJ2-3; D might be TRBD1 (6 bases). The CDR3 consists of 16 residues. From germline, CDR1 is MNHEY and CDR2 SMNVEV (reference sequence). The V and J ends lost 4 bases and 2 bases respectively, with 16 bases between them. In DNA form, the CDR3 reads TGTGCCAGCAGTTCAACGGGACAACCTACCACAGATACGCAGTATTTT. Translating gives CASSSTGQPTTDTQYF.

V usage is TRBV2 and J usage is TRBJ2-2, with TRBD1 matching 7 bases. Germline V gives CDR1 SNHLY, CDR2 FYNNEI. The J segment lost 1 base and the V segment lost 0 bases, leaving 23 bases of the junction unmatched. This CDR3 has 23 residues. This chain's CDR3 is CASSEALLFRRQGTGRNTGELFF. DNA for the CDR3: TGTGCCAGCAGTGAAGCGCTCCTTTTCCGGAGACAGGGTACGGGGCGGAACACCGGGGAGCTGTTTTTT. Drawing the rest from reference TRBV2 and TRBJ2-2, the complete variable domain is EPEVTQTPSHQVTQMGQEVILRCVPISNHLYFYWYRQILGQKVEFLVSFYNNEISEKSEIFDDQFSVERPDGSNFTLKIRSTKLEDSAMYFCASSEALLFRRQGTGRNTGELFFGEGSRLTVL.

This chain uses TRBV7-2 with TRBJ1-2; weak D call: TRBD1 (6 bases). CDR1 and CDR2 (germline): SGHTA, FQGNSA. The V end lost 5 bases, the J end lost 8 bases, and 12 bases lay between the germline ends. The CDR3 contains 12 residues. CDR3 protein: CASSITGNGYTF. In DNA form, the CDR3 reads TGTGCCAGCAGCATCACAGGGAACGGCTACACCTTC. Based on the CDR3 plus reference TRBV7-2 and TRBJ1-2, the full variable domain is GAGVSQSPSNKVTEKGKDVELRCDPISGHTALYWYRQSLGQGLEFLIYFQGNSAPDKSGLPSDRFSAERTGGSVSTLTIQRTQQEDSAVYLCASSITGNGYTFGSGTRLTVV.

The CDR3 loop reads CATSRDVTGQPQHF. Here the CDR3 DNA reads TGTGCCACCAGCAGAGATGTCACGGGTCAGCCCCAGCATTTT. This chain links TRBV15 with TRBJ1-5; D gene ambiguous. The CDR3 length is 14 residues. The V end lost 0 bases, the J end lost 6 bases, and 9 bases lay between the germline ends. CDR1 is LNHNV, CDR2 YYDKDF, per germline (reference sequence). The full variable domain, rest sourced from reference TRBV15 and TRBJ1-5, is DAMVIQNPRYQVTQFGKPVTLSCSQTLNHNVMYWYQQKSSQAPKLLFHYYDKDFNNEADTPDNFQSRRPNTSFCFLDIRSPGLGDTAMYLCATSRDVTGQPQHFGDGTRLSIL.

On this clone itself: The same CDR3 can be traced to other DNA sequences in this sample. The chain combines TRBV7-9 with TRBJ1-6; TRBD1 matches 11 bases. J lost 10 bases, V lost 5 bases, and 4 bases had no gene match. Per germline, CDR1 SEHNR and CDR2 FQNEAQ (reference sequence). The CDR3 has 14 amino acids. DNA for the CDR3: TGTGCCAGCAGCCCCGGGACAGGGGGGTCACCCCTCCACTTT. This codes for CASSPGTGGSPLHF.

The chain combines TRBV30 with TRBJ2-3, with a tentative D call TRBD2 (5 bases). Germline values: CDR1 GTSNPN, CDR2 SVGIG (reference sequence). V was shortened by 5 bases and J by 6 bases, with 15 bases between the two germline ends. CDR3 length: 13 residues. The CDR3 loop reads CAWQRREKDTQYF. As DNA, the CDR3 is TGTGCCTGGCAAAGAAGGGAGAAGGATACGCAGTATTTT.

The chain joins TRBV19 to TRBJ2-7; 7 bases fit TRBD1. Germline trimming cut 3 bases from V and 6 bases from J; bases unmatched to any gene: 8. This CDR3 is 14 amino acids long. Germline V gene sequence: CDR1 LNHDA, CDR2 SQIVND (reference sequence). In nucleotides, the CDR3 is TGTGCCAGTAGTATTACGCCACAGGGGAGCGAGCAGTACTTC. It translates to CASSITPQGSEQYF.

The genes are TRBV5-1 and TRBJ2-7; D gene ambiguous. CDR3 length: 14 residues. CDR1 and CDR2 from the germline V gene are SGHRS and YFSETQ. Trimming shortened V by 0 bases and J by 2 bases, and 9 bases separated the two germline ends. The CDR3 bases are TGCGCCAGCAGCTTGGGCCCTGGGGCCTACGAGCAGTACTTC. Translation: CASSLGPGAYEQYF.

The CDR3 DNA sequence: TGTGCCAGCAGCCGGACAGAACAGTACCAAGAGACCCAGTACTTC. This codes for CASSRTEQYQETQYF. The chain uses TRBV4-2 and TRBJ2-5; D perhaps matches TRBD1 (6 bases). Trimming shortened V by 4 bases and J by 0 bases, and 12 bases separated the two germline ends. Germline assignment: CDR1 LGHNA and CDR2 YNFKEQ. The CDR3 covers 15 residues.

This chain links TRBV5-1 with TRBJ2-5; D might be TRBD1 (7 bases). This CDR3 region has 13 residues. V lost 4 bases and J 2 bases, leaving 9 bases between the germline ends. The germline gives CDR1 SGHRS, CDR2 YFSETQ. The CDR3 spells CASSAGQQETQYF. CDR3 nucleotide sequence: TGCGCCAGCAGCGCGGGACAGCAAGAGACCCAGTACTTC.

In its sample, this clone was seen once. The chain links TRBV4-1 to TRBJ2-2; tentatively, D is TRBD1 (6 bases). The length of the CDR3 is 15 residues. CDR1 and CDR2 from the germline V gene are MGHRA and YSYEKL. Trimming took 2 bases from V and 4 from J, leaving 11 bases between them. The CDR3 here is CASSQKGDGTGELFF. CDR3 bases: TGCGCCAGCAGCCAAAAGGGGGACGGCACCGGGGAGCTGTTTTTT.

CDR3 region: CASSLQPQETQYF. The CDR3 DNA is TGCGCCAGCAGTCTACAGCCTCAAGAGACCCAGTACTTC. J is TRBJ2-5 and V is TRBV10-1, with unresolved D. The CDR3 loop spans 13 amino acids. V lost 5 bases, J lost 2 bases, and 9 bases lay in between. Germline CDR1 reads WNHNN; CDR2 reads SYGVQD (reference sequence).

This clone occurred a few times. This rearrangement joins TRBV2 to TRBJ1-2, with TRBD1 matching 8 bases. Germline V gene data show CDR1 as SNHLY and CDR2 as FYNNEI. Unmatched junction bases numbered 8, after V lost 5 bases and J lost 6 bases. This CDR3 region has 14 residues. CDR3 residues: CASSPRTGPDGYTF. The CDR3 nucleotides are TGTGCCAGCAGTCCCCGGACAGGGCCGGATGGCTACACCTTC.

This clone appeared once. This chain links TRBV19 with TRBJ1-2; 7 nucleotides agree with TRBD1. The germline V gene has CDR1 LNHDA and CDR2 SQIVND (reference sequence). With V trimmed by 6 bases and J by 4 bases, 5 bases remained unmatched. CDR3 length equals 13 residues. The CDR3 is CASRDQGVYGYTF. CDR3 in DNA: TGTGCCAGTAGGGACCAGGGGGTCTATGGCTACACCTTC.

The chain has TRBV4-3 and TRBJ1-2; D call uncertain. Germline V gene sequence: CDR1 LGHNA, CDR2 YSLEER. The CDR3 sequence is 13 residues long. V shed 0 bases and J shed 0 bases, with 2 bases lying between them. The CDR3 DNA reads TGCGCCAGCAGCCAAGATACTAACTATGGCTACACCTTC. It is translated as CASSQDTNYGYTF.

The chain recombines TRBV7-9 with TRBJ2-3; D assignment may be TRBD1 or TRBD2 (6 bases each). Germline lookup yields CDR1 SEHNR and CDR2 FQNEAQ (reference sequence). Trimming left V 5 bases short and J 2 bases short, with 17 bases between. The CDR3 covers 16 residues. The CDR3 spells CASSHGGGSLTDTQYF. The CDR3 DNA reads TGTGCCAGCAGCCATGGAGGGGGGAGCCTCACAGATACGCAGTATTTT.

This chain uses TRBV19 with TRBJ2-7, with 10 bases lining up with TRBD2. The CDR3 consists of 14 residues. Per germline, CDR1 LNHDA and CDR2 SQIVND (reference sequence). Unmatched junction bases numbered 7, after V lost 6 bases and J lost 5 bases. The CDR3 protein is CASSPTSGTNEQYF. The DNA of the CDR3 is TGTGCCAGTAGCCCCACTAGCGGGACTAACGAGCAGTACTTC.

The chain has TRBV14 and TRBJ2-5; D may be TRBD2 (5 bases). Germline CDR1 SGHDN, CDR2 FVKESK. The V gene lost 0 bases and the J gene lost 5 bases, with 13 bases spanning the gap. The CDR3 length is 15 residues. The CDR3 sequence is CASSQDGLALETQYF. DNA for the CDR3: TGTGCCAGCAGCCAAGACGGTCTAGCATTGGAGACCCAGTACTTC.